These T cell receptor beta chains were read from a single sample in a study of graft-versus-host responses after intestinal transplantation. Their cognate antigens are unknown. The protocol was immunoSEQ multiplex PCR, while the TCRdb copy is restricted to in-frame clones and leaves out a portion. The sample carries tens of thousands of clones, roughly nine tenths recorded once. The specimen comprised unstimulated CD4+ T cells sorted from spleen or lymph node cells, sampled before intestinal transplant. These receptors were taken from a human donor who received an intestinal transplant. Each CDR3 is given with its conserved first and last residue. D genes are given only for firm matches.

d_gene: .; v_gene: TRBV5-1; j_gene: TRBJ2-7; CDR3nt: TGCGCCAGCAGCTTACTGGAGAGCTCCTACGAGCAGTACTTC; CDR3aa: CASSLLESSYEQYF
d_gene: .; v_gene: TRBV7-2; j_gene: TRBJ2-3; CDR3nt: TGTGCCAGCAGCTTCATGGACTACACAGATACGCAGTATTTT; CDR3aa: CASSFMDYTDTQYF
d_gene: .; v_gene: TRBV13; j_gene: TRBJ1-1; CDR3nt: TGTGCCAGCAGCTTAGGACATTTGGGCATGGCTTTCTTT; CDR3aa: CASSLGHLGMAFF
d_gene: .; v_gene: TRBV29-1; j_gene: TRBJ2-3; CDR3nt: TGCAGCGCCGCCGGGGGGCGGACAGATACGCAGTATTTT; CDR3aa: CSAAGGRTDTQYF
d_gene: .; v_gene: TRBV20-1; j_gene: TRBJ2-3; CDR3nt: TGCAGTGCTCCTACGGGAGATACGCAGTATTTT; CDR3aa: CSAPTGDTQYF
d_gene: .; v_gene: TRBV7-8; j_gene: TRBJ2-2; CDR3nt: TGTGCCAGTGGAGGCCCCTGGGACGGGGAGCTGTTTTTT; CDR3aa: CASGGPWDGELFF
d_gene: .; v_gene: TRBV6-6; j_gene: TRBJ2-6; CDR3nt: TGTGCCACACAGGTTGGGGCCAACGTCCTGACTTTC; CDR3aa: CATQVGANVLTF
d_gene: .; v_gene: TRBV5-1; j_gene: TRBJ1-1; CDR3nt: TGCGCCAGCAGCTTGGACGGGGGCACTGAAGCTTTCTTT; CDR3aa: CASSLDGGTEAFF
d_gene: .; v_gene: TRBV6-1; j_gene: TRBJ2-7; CDR3nt: TGTGCCAGCATGCTCCGGGGGACGTACGAGCAGTACTTC; CDR3aa: CASMLRGTYEQYF
d_gene: .; v_gene: TRBV4-1; j_gene: TRBJ1-5; CDR3nt: TGCGCCAGCAGCACTAGCTCCCGTCCCCTGTCTGGTTGGAGCAATCAGCCCCAGCATTTT; CDR3aa: CASSTSSRPLSGWSNQPQHF
d_gene: .; v_gene: TRBV7-2; j_gene: TRBJ2-3; CDR3nt: TGTGCCAGCAGCCGAATTGGGGTGGGGGCCGGCCTCACAGATACGCAGTATTTT; CDR3aa: CASSRIGVGAGLTDTQYF